Below, one T cell receptor beta chain is given with its context. This clonotype has at least ten counts. No antigen is known for it. No much larger clonotype is one base removed from it; base qualities were not supplied. The entry originates in a study of T cell repertoires in cytomegalovirus infection (dated by TCRdb to between 2018 and 2021). About the study as a whole: The HLA type of each donor mattered for the analysis, because public TCR beta signatures pointed to carriage of CMV infection along with the matching HLA type. Beyond this particular receptor, the publication reports: Cumulative frequency of public TCR beta family members discriminated carriers of CMV infection plus the relevant HLA type in this cohort and an independent approximately 400-donor cohort. The ex vivo response was dominated by HLA-C-restricted CMV-specific TCR beta clonotypes, which also provided the single most frequent clonotype in two of eight donors.

CDR1 SGHVS and CDR2 FNYEAQ were looked up in the germline V gene. Here V drops 5 bases and J drops 2 bases, and the junction holds 5 bases not matched to any gene. The CDR3 numbers 15 residues from cysteine through phenylalanine. Only the CDR3 portion is preserved as DNA: 45 bases, with reading frame beginning at the first base. Data came from an Illumina HiSeq 1500. In-frame beta chains were kept once TCRdb had trimmed the public reads at Q25 with fastp and called clones with MiXCR. Rows with one shared CDR3 protein collapse into an entry with the most common genes and DNA. Present in this sample are under 350,000 distinct CDR3 sequences, around 10% of which were seen just once. Approximately 2.3% of the sample rests with the top ten.

Sequencing input: PBMCs. The TCR comes from a human donor in good health (CMV status not recorded). Some clones in this sample may be carry-over from other donors' samples. The V gene is TRBV7-6 and the J gene is TRBJ2-2, and TRBD1 aligns with 7 junction nucleotides. The CDR3: CASSPGQVNTGELFF. The DNA sequence is as follows: TGTGCCAGCAGCCCTGGACAGGTTAACACCGGGGAGCTGTTTTTT.